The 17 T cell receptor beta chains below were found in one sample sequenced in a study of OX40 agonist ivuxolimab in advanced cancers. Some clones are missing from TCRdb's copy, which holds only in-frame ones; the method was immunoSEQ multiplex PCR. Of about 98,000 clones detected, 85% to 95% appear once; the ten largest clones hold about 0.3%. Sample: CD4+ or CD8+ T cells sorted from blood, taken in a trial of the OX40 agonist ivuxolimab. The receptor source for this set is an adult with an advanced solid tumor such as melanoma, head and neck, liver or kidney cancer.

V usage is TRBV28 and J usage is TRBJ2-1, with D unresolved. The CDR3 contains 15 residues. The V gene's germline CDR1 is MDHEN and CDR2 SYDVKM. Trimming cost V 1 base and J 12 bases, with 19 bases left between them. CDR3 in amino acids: CASSLSLSASYLQFF. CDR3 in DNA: TGTGCCAGCAGTTTATCATTATCTGCTTCCTATCTGCAGTTCTTC.

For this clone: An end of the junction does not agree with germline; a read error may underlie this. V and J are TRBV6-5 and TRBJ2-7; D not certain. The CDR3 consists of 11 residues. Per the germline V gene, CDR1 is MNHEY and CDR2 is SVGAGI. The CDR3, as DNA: TGTGCCAGCAGTAACTCCTACGAGCAGTACTTC. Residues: CASSNSYEQYF.

CDR3 DNA: TGTGCCAGCAGTGTATTGTTTCGCACAGATACGCAGTATTTT. It yields the protein CASSVLFRTDTQYF. The chain is built from TRBV6-1 and TRBJ2-3; D unclear. The CDR3 contains 14 residues. Germline V gives CDR1 MNHNS, CDR2 SASEGT. Trimming removed 4 bases at V and 1 base at J, with 9 bases between.

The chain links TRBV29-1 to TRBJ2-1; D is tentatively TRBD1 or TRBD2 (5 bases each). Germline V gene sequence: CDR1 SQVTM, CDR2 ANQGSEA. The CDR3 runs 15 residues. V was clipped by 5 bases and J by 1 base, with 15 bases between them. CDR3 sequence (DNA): TGCAGCGTTAAAAAGGACTGGGGGTCCTACAATGAGCAGTTCTTC. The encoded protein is CSVKKDWGSYNEQFF.

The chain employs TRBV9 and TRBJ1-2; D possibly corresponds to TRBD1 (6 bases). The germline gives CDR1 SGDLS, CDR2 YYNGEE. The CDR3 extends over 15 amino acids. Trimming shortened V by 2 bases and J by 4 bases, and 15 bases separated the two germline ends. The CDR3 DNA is TGTGCCAGCAGCGTCGGCTGGGGGGCAACCTATGGCTACACCTTC. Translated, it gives CASSVGWGATYGYTF.

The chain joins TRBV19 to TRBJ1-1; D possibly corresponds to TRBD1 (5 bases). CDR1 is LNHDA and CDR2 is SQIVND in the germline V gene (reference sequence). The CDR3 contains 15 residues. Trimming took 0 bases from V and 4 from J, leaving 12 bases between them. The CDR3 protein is CASSIDAAGGTEAFF. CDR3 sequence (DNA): TGTGCCAGTAGTATAGATGCGGCTGGGGGCACTGAAGCTTTCTTT.

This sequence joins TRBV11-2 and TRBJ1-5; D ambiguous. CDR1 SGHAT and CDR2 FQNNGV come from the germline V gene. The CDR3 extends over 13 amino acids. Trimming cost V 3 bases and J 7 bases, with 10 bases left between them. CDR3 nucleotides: TGTGCCAGCAGCTTGTATGAGGAACAGCCCCAGCATTTT. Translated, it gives CASSLYEEQPQHF.

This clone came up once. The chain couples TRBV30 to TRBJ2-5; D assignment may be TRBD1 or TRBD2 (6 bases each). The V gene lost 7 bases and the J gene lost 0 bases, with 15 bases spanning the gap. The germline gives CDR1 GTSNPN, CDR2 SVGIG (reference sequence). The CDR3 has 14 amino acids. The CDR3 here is CAYGGGTHQETQYF. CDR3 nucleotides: TGTGCCTATGGAGGGGGGACACACCAAGAGACCCAGTACTTC.

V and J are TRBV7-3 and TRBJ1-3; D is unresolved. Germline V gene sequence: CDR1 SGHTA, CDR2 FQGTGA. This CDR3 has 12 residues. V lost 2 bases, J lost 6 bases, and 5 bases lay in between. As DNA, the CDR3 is TGTGCCAGCAGCTTATTGGAAAACACCATATATTTT. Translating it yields CASSLLENTIYF.

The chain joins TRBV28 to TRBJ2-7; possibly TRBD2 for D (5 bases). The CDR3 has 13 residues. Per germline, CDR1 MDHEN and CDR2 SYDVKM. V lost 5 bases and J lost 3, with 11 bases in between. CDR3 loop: CASSPRTFYEQYF. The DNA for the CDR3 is TGTGCCAGCAGTCCCCGGACTTTCTACGAGCAGTACTTC.

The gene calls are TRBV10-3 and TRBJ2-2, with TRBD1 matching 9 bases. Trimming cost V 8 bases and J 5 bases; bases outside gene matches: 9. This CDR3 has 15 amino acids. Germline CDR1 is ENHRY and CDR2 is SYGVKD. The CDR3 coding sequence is TGTGCCATCGAACCCGGGACAGGGAAGACCGGGGAGCTGTTTTTT. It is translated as CAIEPGTGKTGELFF.

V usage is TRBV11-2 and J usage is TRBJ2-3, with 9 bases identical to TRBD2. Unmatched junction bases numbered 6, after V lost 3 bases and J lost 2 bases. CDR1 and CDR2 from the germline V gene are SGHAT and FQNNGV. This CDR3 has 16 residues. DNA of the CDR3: TGTGCCAGCAGCTTTTTGGCGGGGGGGGCCACAGATACGCAGTATTTT. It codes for CASSFLAGGATDTQYF.

The DNA of the CDR3 is TGTGCCATCACTGCGGGGGAGACGGGCAATCAGCCCCAGCATTTT. This codes for CAITAGETGNQPQHF. The chain has TRBV10-3 and TRBJ1-5; possibly TRBD1 for D (5 bases). The germline CDR1 and CDR2 sequences are ENHRY and SYGVKD. The CDR3 is made up of 15 amino acids. Trimming shortened V by 7 bases and J by 2 bases, and 15 bases separated the two germline ends.

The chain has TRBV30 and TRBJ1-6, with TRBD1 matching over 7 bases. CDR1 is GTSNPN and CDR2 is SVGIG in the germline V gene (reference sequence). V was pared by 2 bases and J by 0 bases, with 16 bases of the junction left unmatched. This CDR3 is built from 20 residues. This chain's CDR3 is CAWSPRPWRGRSSYNSPLHF. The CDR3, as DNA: TGTGCCTGGAGTCCGAGACCATGGAGGGGGCGAAGCTCCTATAATTCACCCCTCCACTTT.

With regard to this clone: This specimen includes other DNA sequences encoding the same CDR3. The CDR3 loop reads CASSLLPGYNEQFF. The CDR3 DNA reads TGTGCCAGCAGCTTACTCCCCGGCTACAATGAGCAGTTCTTC. The chain recombines TRBV7-2 with TRBJ2-1; D remains ambiguous. This CDR3 has 14 amino acids. Germline V gene sequence: CDR1 SGHTA, CDR2 FQGNSA. Trimming shortened V by 2 bases and J by 3 bases, and 8 bases separated the two germline ends. Variable domain in full (rest from reference TRBV7-2 and TRBJ2-1): GAGVSQSPSNKVTEKGKDVELRCDPISGHTALYWYRQSLGQGLEFLIYFQGNSAPDKSGLPSDRFSAERTGGSVSTLTIQRTQQEDSAVYLCASSLLPGYNEQFFGPGTRLTVL.

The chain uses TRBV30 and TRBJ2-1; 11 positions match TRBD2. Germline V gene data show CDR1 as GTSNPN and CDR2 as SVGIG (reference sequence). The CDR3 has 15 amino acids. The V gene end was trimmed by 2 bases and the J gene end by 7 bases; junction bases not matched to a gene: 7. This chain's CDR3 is CAWSRGLAGGNEQFF. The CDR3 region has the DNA TGTGCCTGGAGTAGGGGGCTAGCGGGAGGAAATGAGCAGTTCTTC.

In nucleotides, the CDR3 is TGTGCCATCAGTAGTGGACAGCTGAGCTCTGGAAACACCATATATTTT. Its protein is CAISSGQLSSGNTIYF. The genes are TRBV10-3 and TRBJ1-3; a possible D gene is TRBD1 (6 bases). This CDR3 has 16 residues. CDR1 and CDR2 from the germline V gene are ENHRY and SYGVKD. Trimming stripped 5 bases from V and 0 bases from J, with 14 bases between.